The 12 T cell receptor beta chains below were found in one sample sequenced in a study of cytomegalovirus exposure and HLA in healthy donors. PCR involved 60 Vbeta and 13 Jbeta primers. TCRdb keeps only in-frame clones here, not all; method: immunoSEQ multiplex PCR. The sample includes more than 140,000 clones, about 75% of them seen just once. The sequenced material came from PBMCs. The receptors stem from a male donor in good health and CMV-seronegative.

V and J are TRBV4-1 and TRBJ2-7, with 7 bases fitting TRBD1. The germline V gene has CDR1 MGHRA and CDR2 YSYEKL. This CDR3 has 18 amino acids. Trimming took 0 bases from V and 2 from J; bases not matched to a gene: 13. The CDR3 DNA follows: TGCGCCAGCAGCCAAGATTTTGGTACACGGGACAGAACCTACGAGCAGTACTTC. Its protein is CASSQDFGTRDRTYEQYF.

The chain employs TRBV7-2 and TRBJ2-7; TRBD2 matches at 8 bases. Germline CDR1 reads SGHTA; CDR2 reads FQGNSA. V lost 5 bases to trimming and J lost 4 bases; unmatched junction nucleotides: 7. The CDR3 is 14 amino acids. The CDR3: CASSPGLASYEQYF. The CDR3 bases are TGTGCCAGCAGCCCTGGACTAGCTTCTTACGAGCAGTACTTC.

This sequence joins TRBV5-1 and TRBJ2-7; 7 bases align to TRBD1. The germline gives CDR1 SGHRS, CDR2 YFSETQ. There are 14 residues in the CDR3. The V gene end was trimmed by 0 bases and the J gene end by 2 bases; junction bases not matched to a gene: 2. The CDR3: CASSLEGTAYEQYF. Written as DNA, the CDR3 is TGCGCCAGCAGCTTGGAGGGGACAGCCTACGAGCAGTACTTC.

This chain joins TRBV7-9 and TRBJ1-6, with D perhaps TRBD1 (5 bases). CDR1 and CDR2 (germline): SEHNR, FQNEAQ (reference sequence). Deletions cut 5 bases from V and 7 bases from J, with 15 bases between. This CDR3 comprises 15 residues. The CDR3 sequence is CASSPTDILNSPLHF. CDR3 nucleotides: TGTGCCAGCAGCCCGACGGACATACTGAATTCACCCCTCCACTTT. The full variable domain, completed using reference TRBV7-9 and TRBJ1-6, is DTGVSQNPRHKITKRGQNVTFRCDPISEHNRLYWYRQTLGQGPEFLTYFQNEAQLEKSRLLSDRFSAERPKGSFSTLEIQRTEQGDSAMYLCASSPTDILNSPLHFGNGTRLTVT.

The sample holds a few counts of this clone. The rearrangement links TRBV10-1 to TRBJ2-2, with 10 bases fitting TRBD2. V lost 6 bases, J lost 6 bases, and 7 bases stayed unmatched. Germline values: CDR1 WNHNN, CDR2 SYGVQD (reference sequence). This CDR3 region has 15 residues. CDR3 loop: CASSASGSTSGELFF. CDR3 nucleotide sequence: TGCGCCAGCAGCGCTAGCGGGAGTACCTCCGGGGAGCTGTTTTTT.

V usage is TRBV2 and J usage is TRBJ2-7; maybe TRBD1 (5 bases). CDR1 and CDR2 (germline): SNHLY, FYNNEI. Trimming stripped 5 bases from V and 4 bases from J, with 12 bases between. There are 13 residues in the CDR3. In DNA form, the CDR3 reads TGTGCCAGCAGTTTGACAGTCGCGTACGAGCAGTACTTC. It specifies CASSLTVAYEQYF.

This clone has a handful of counts. V is TRBV6-4 and J is TRBJ2-3; 8 positions agree with TRBD2. Trimming cost V 5 bases and J 0 bases; bases outside gene matches: 4. Germline values: CDR1 MRHNA, CDR2 SNTAGT. The CDR3 length is 15 residues. For the CDR3, the DNA is TGTGCCAGCAGTAGCCAGCGGGGGAGCACAGATACGCAGTATTTT. This sequence encodes CASSSQRGSTDTQYF.

As to this clone: Other DNA sequences in the sample encode the same CDR3. The chain has TRBV5-1 and TRBJ2-1, with D hard to call. Between the trimmed V and J ends, which lost 0 bases and 0 bases, there was a span of 7 bases. The V gene's germline CDR1 is SGHRS and CDR2 YFSETQ. The CDR3 contains 15 residues. CDR3 protein: CASSLEGGSYNEQFF. The DNA of the CDR3 is TGCGCCAGCAGCTTGGAAGGCGGCTCCTACAATGAGCAGTTCTTC.

The chain links TRBV7-2 to TRBJ2-7; TRBD2 aligns across 7 bases. The CDR3 loop spans 15 amino acids. Trimming cost V 1 base and J 4 bases; bases outside gene matches: 7. Germline V gene data show CDR1 as SGHTA and CDR2 as FQGNSA. The CDR3 sequence is CASSLVGGVGYEQYF. In nucleotides, the CDR3 is TGTGCCAGCAGCTTAGTGGGAGGGGTGGGTTACGAGCAGTACTTC.

The chain joins TRBV7-3 to TRBJ2-5; 11 bases align to TRBD2. This CDR3 contains 15 residues. The junction had 2 bases not matched to a gene; V was cut back by 2 bases and J by 3 bases. CDR1 and CDR2 (germline): SGHTA, FQGTGA. The CDR3, as DNA: TGTGCCAGCAGCTTAGGGACTAGCGGAAAAGAGACCCAGTACTTC. As protein: CASSLGTSGKETQYF.

This clone was found a few times. V gene TRBV30 combines with J gene TRBJ1-1; unclear D gene. The V and J ends lost 5 bases and 4 bases respectively, with 8 bases between them. This CDR3 has 11 residues. Germline V gene sequence: CDR1 GTSNPN, CDR2 SVGIG (reference sequence). Here the CDR3 DNA reads TGTGCCTGGTCCACATTCACTGAAGCTTTCTTT. The encoded protein is CAWSTFTEAFF.

The chain uses TRBV7-8 and TRBJ2-5, with D unresolved. The germline V and J ends were trimmed by 1 base and 5 bases, with 5 bases remaining between them. Germline CDR1 is SGHVS and CDR2 is FQNEAQ. The CDR3 loop spans 12 amino acids. CDR3 DNA sequence: TGTGCCAGCAGCTTAGTCGAGGAGACCCAGTACTTC. Encoded protein: CASSLVEETQYF. Based on the CDR3 plus reference TRBV7-8 and TRBJ2-5, the full variable domain is GAGVSQSPRYKVAKRGQDVALRCDPISGHVSLFWYQQALGQGPEFLTYFQNEAQLDKSGLPSDRFFAERPEGSVSTLKIQRTQQEDSAVYLCASSLVEETQYFGPGTRLLVL.